This record concerns one TCR beta chain sequence. Its antigen is as yet unknown. Method: immunoSEQ multiplex PCR; TCRdb's copy keeps in-frame clones and lacks some. Of roughly 41,000 clones in the sample, about two thirds were seen once. Ahead of sequencing, the ViraFEST assay grew antigen-specific CD4+ T cells using viral peptide pools. The authors isolated CD4+ T cells after 9 to 10 days of culture. Among the vaccine recipients, none had a prior SARS-CoV-2 infection, and nucleocapsid antibodies were negative. This sample is part of a study of vaccination effects on CD4 cells after COVID-19. From germline, CDR1 is KGHSH and CDR2 LQKENI. CDR3 length: 13 amino acids. The V segment lost 6 bases and the J segment 4 bases; nucleotides outside the gene matches: 4.

This sample comprised CD4+ T cells from PBMCs cultured with HCoV-OC43 spike peptides, obtained before COVID-19 vaccination. The subset was: HCoV-OC43 spike overlapping peptide pool stimulation. This sequence originates from a human donor who received a COVID-19 vaccine. This rearrangement joins TRBV18 to TRBJ2-5; TRBD1 matches at 8 bases. CDR3 DNA sequence: TGTGCCAGCTCGTCGGGACAGGCAGAGACCCAGTACTTC. Translated, it gives CASSSGQAETQYF.